This TCR beta chain is drawn from a study of T cell repertoires in cytomegalovirus infection. J was trimmed by 4 bases and V by 10 bases; bases with no gene match: 15. There are 15 residues in the CDR3. The germline V gene encodes CDR1 ENHRY and CDR2 SYGVKD. TCRdb re-analysed the reads in MiXCR, keeping a single row per CDR3 protein. The top ten clones hold approximately 14% of a sample with 250,000 to 300,000 distinct CDR3 sequences, roughly 23% of them seen once. The chain couples TRBV10-3 to TRBJ2-5; TRBD2 matches at 7 bases. The sequence was obtained from a human donor in good health (CMV status not recorded). Some clones in this sample may be carry-over from other donors' samples. The sample taken for sequencing was PBMCs. The CDR3 DNA reads TGTGCCACGAATCCGGGGCAGGGCGGGGGAGAGACCCAGTACTTC. Translated: CATNPGQGGGETQYF.